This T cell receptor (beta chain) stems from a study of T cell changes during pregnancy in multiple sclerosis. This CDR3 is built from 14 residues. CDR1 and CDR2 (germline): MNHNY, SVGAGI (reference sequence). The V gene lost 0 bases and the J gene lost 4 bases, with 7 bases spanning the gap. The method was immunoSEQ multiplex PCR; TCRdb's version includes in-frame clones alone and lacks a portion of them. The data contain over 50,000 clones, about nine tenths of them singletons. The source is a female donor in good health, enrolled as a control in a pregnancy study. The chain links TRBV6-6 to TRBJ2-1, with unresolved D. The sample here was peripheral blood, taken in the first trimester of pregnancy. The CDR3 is CASSYSTDYNEQFF. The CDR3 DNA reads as TGTGCCAGCAGTTACTCAACAGATTACAATGAGCAGTTCTTC.